The 18 T cell receptor beta chains presented below share a single source sample, sequenced in a study of blood T cells in healthy people across ages. The second PCR ran roughly 7 to 11 cycles with a sample-barcoded 5' primer and J-beta primers. A single record per CDR3 protein comes from TCRdb applying MiXCR to the 5' RACE reads. The sample consists of around 1.7 million distinct CDR3 sequences, roughly 27% of them appearing once. The sequenced sample was blood. The receptors here all came from a woman under 40 in good health.

CDR3 loop: CASSLNRGQTDTQYF. In nucleotides, the CDR3 is TGTGCCAGCAGCTTGAACAGGGGGCAAACAGATACGCAGTATTTT. The J gene is TRBJ2-3, the V gene TRBV7-2; 9 nucleotides line up with TRBD1. The CDR3 is made up of 15 amino acids. The germline gives CDR1 SGHTA, CDR2 FQGNSA. V was pared by 3 bases and J by 3 bases, with 4 bases of the junction left unmatched. Complete variable domain (other parts from reference TRBV7-2 and TRBJ2-3): GAGVSQSPSNKVTEKGKDVELRCDPISGHTALYWYRQSLGQGLEFLIYFQGNSAPDKSGLPSDRFSAERTGGSVSTLTIQRTQQEDSAVYLCASSLNRGQTDTQYFGPGTRLTVL.

CDR3: CSATVNTGELFF. Written as DNA, the CDR3 is TGCAGCGCCACAGTTAACACCGGGGAGCTGTTTTTT. The chain carries TRBV29-1 and TRBJ2-2, with D unclear. This CDR3 has 12 amino acids. The germline V gene encodes CDR1 SQVTM and CDR2 ANQGSEA. Trimming left V 7 bases short and J 2 bases short, with 8 bases between.

The chain employs TRBV27 and TRBJ2-6; 7 bases fit TRBD1. V lost 2 bases, J lost 0 bases, and 10 bases stayed unmatched. The CDR3 length is 19 residues. CDR1 is MNHEY and CDR2 is SMNVEV in the germline V gene (reference sequence). Here the CDR3 reads CASSLGMGQLYSGANVLTF. CDR3 in DNA: TGTGCCAGCAGTTTAGGTATGGGACAGTTATACTCTGGGGCCAACGTCCTGACTTTC. Full variable domain (rest looked up from reference TRBV27 and TRBJ2-6): EAQVTQNPRYLITVTGKKLTVTCSQNMNHEYMSWYRQDPGLGLRQIYYSMNVEVTDKGDVPEGYKVSRKEKRNFPLILESPSPNQTSLYFCASSLGMGQLYSGANVLTFGAGSRLTVL.

This clonotype was seen a handful of times. V usage is TRBV12-3 or TRBV12-4 and J usage is TRBJ1-6; D remains ambiguous. Trimming shortened V by 5 bases and J by 6 bases, and 14 bases separated the two germline ends. The CDR3 is 15 residues long. This chain's CDR3 is CASSHSTSGNSPLHF. The CDR3 coding sequence is TGTGCCAGCAGTCACTCTACGTCGGGTAATTCACCCCTCCACTTT.

The table lists this clonotype with a few counts. The chain has TRBV11-3 and TRBJ2-1; 10 bases line up with TRBD2. Germline assignment: CDR1 SGHNT and CDR2 YENEEA. This CDR3 spans 17 amino acids. V was pared by 4 bases and J by 0 bases, with 6 bases of the junction left unmatched. As DNA, the CDR3 is TGTGCCAGCAGCTCTAGCGGGAGATTGGGCTCCTACAATGAGCAGTTCTTC. Amino acid sequence: CASSSSGRLGSYNEQFF.

This clonotype has a handful of counts. J is TRBJ1-2 and V is TRBV3-1; D is uncertain. CDR1 and CDR2 from the germline V gene are LGHDT and YNNKEL (reference sequence). V dropped 4 bases and J dropped 2 bases, with 11 bases sitting between them. This CDR3 region has 14 residues. CDR3 sequence: CASSRIGLNYGYTF. DNA of the CDR3: TGTGCCAGCAGCCGGATTGGACTCAACTATGGCTACACCTTC. The full variable domain, with the rest looked up from reference TRBV3-1 and TRBJ1-2, is DTAVSQTPKYLVTQMGNDKSIKCEQNLGHDTMYWYKQDSKKFLKIMFSYNNKELIINETVPNRFSPKSPDKAHLNLHINSLELGDSAVYFCASSRIGLNYGYTFGSGTRLTVV.

CDR3 in DNA: TGTGCCAGCAGCAAAGAACCCTGGGAGGAGCGGGGGGGCTACAATGAGCAGTTCTTC. Its translation: CASSKEPWEERGGYNEQFF. The rearrangement links TRBV21-1 to TRBJ2-1; the table's D gene call, TRBD2, was not cross checked with the DNA. TRBV21-1 is classified as a pseudogene. The CDR3 length is 19 residues.

This clonotype showed up just a few times. The chain employs TRBV12-3 or TRBV12-4 and TRBJ1-6; TRBD1 matches at 9 bases. The CDR3 is made up of 15 amino acids. After removal of 5 bases from V and 7 bases from J, the junction contained 6 bases not matched to a gene. The chain's CDR3 is CASSGRQGENSPLHF. DNA for the CDR3: TGTGCCAGCAGTGGACGACAGGGGGAAAATTCACCCCTCCACTTT.

This clonotype appeared many times. V is TRBV4-2 and J is TRBJ1-2; 9 bases line up with TRBD1. Germline V CDR1 and CDR2: LGHNA, YNFKEQ. With V trimmed by 4 bases and J by 4 bases, 4 bases remained unmatched. This CDR3 is 14 amino acids long. The DNA of the CDR3 is TGTGCCAGCAGCCCGCCGACAGGGGGCTATGGCTACACCTTC. This gives the protein CASSPPTGGYGYTF.

The chain couples TRBV20-1 to TRBJ2-1; TRBD2 is a possible D gene (6 bases). CDR3 length: 16 residues. Trimming cost V 2 bases and J 1 base, with 15 bases left between them. From germline, CDR1 is DFQATT and CDR2 SNEGSKA (reference sequence). The CDR3 DNA reads as TGCAGTGCTAGAAAAAATGCGGGGATTTCCTACAATGAGCAGTTCTTC. Translating gives CSARKNAGISYNEQFF.

The chain uses TRBV11-2 and TRBJ2-1, with a possible D match to TRBD2 (7 bases). Germline V gene lookup returns CDR1 SGHAT and CDR2 FQNNGV. V lost 3 bases and J lost 2, with 14 bases in between. The CDR3 runs to 16 residues. As DNA, the CDR3 is TGTGCCAGCAGCTTTCTCAGAGGGGGGGCCTACAATGAGCAGTTCTTC. Translating it yields CASSFLRGGAYNEQFF.

This clonotype came up a few times. The chain couples TRBV20-1 to TRBJ1-3, with TRBD1 matching 7 bases. Germline V gene sequence: CDR1 DFQATT, CDR2 SNEGSKA (reference sequence). CDR3 size: 14 residues. After removal of 5 bases from V and 3 bases from J, the junction contained 7 bases not matched to a gene. The CDR3: CSAGTRGFGNTIYF. CDR3 sequence (DNA): TGCAGTGCTGGTACCAGGGGGTTTGGAAACACCATATATTTT.

The chain carries TRBV12-3 or TRBV12-4 and TRBJ1-4, with D perhaps TRBD1 (5 bases). V was clipped by 5 bases and J by 0 bases, with 19 bases between them. CDR3 length: 18 residues. The DNA of the CDR3 is TGTGCCAGCAGTCGGGACCTGGGACGGTTTGCAACTAATGAAAAACTGTTTTTT. This encodes CASSRDLGRFATNEKLFF.

V and J are TRBV15 and TRBJ1-4; D is unresolved. CDR3 length: 13 amino acids. Germline CDR1 reads LNHNV; CDR2 reads YYDKDF (reference sequence). Trimming took 0 bases from V and 10 from J, leaving 9 bases between them. For the CDR3, the DNA is TGTGCCACCAGCAGAGAAAACACCGGAAAACTGTTTTTT. It specifies CATSRENTGKLFF. Looking up the rest from reference TRBV15 and TRBJ1-4 gives the full variable domain: DAMVIQNPRYQVTQFGKPVTLSCSQTLNHNVMYWYQQKSSQAPKLLFHYYDKDFNNEADTPDNFQSRRPNTSFCFLDIRSPGLGDTAMYLCATSRENTGKLFFGSGTQLSVL.

This clonotype occurred a few times. The chain is built from TRBV7-2 and TRBJ2-1; TRBD2 is a possible D gene (5 bases). CDR3 size: 13 residues. Germline CDR1 and CDR2: SGHTA and FQGNSA. V was cut by 8 bases and J by 8 bases, with 16 bases left in between. The CDR3 DNA reads as TGTGCCAGCTGCCCACTAGGACGGTATGAGCAGTTCTTC. Amino acids: CASCPLGRYEQFF.

The sample holds a few counts of this clonotype. This chain uses TRBV12-3 or TRBV12-4 with TRBJ2-1; D may be TRBD1 (5 bases). Deletions cut 5 bases from V and 6 bases from J, with 11 bases between. CDR3 length equals 13 residues. CDR3 amino acids: CASSPRQTNEQFF. The CDR3 bases are TGTGCCAGCAGTCCCCGACAGACCAATGAGCAGTTCTTC.

This clonotype has only a few counts. The junction departs from germline at one end; a sequencing error may be responsible. The chain joins TRBV6-5 to TRBJ1-2; tentative D call: TRBD1 (5 bases). Germline V lookup: CDR1 MNHEY, CDR2 SVGAGI. The CDR3 is 16 residues long. CDR3 coding DNA: TGTACCAGCAGTTACGGGTTGGGGCCACTAACTACGTTCTACACCTTC. Translated, it gives CTSSYGLGPLTTFYTF.

This clonotype was counted between two and nine times. The rearrangement links TRBV18 to TRBJ2-1; 10 bases agree with TRBD2. The germline CDR1 and CDR2 sequences are KGHSH and LQKENI. J gave up 4 bases and V 3 bases, and 3 bases lay outside the gene matches. This CDR3 has 15 amino acids. The CDR3 is CASSPQTSGYNEQFF. In DNA form, the CDR3 reads TGTGCCAGCTCACCCCAGACTAGCGGGTACAATGAGCAGTTCTTC.